This TCR beta chain came from a study of cytomegalovirus exposure and HLA in healthy donors. Study results and caveats: TCR beta chain V- and J-gene trimming was linked, in a later analysis, to a missense variant in DCLRE1C. Using a false discovery rate of 0.05, a later analysis showed that roughly 16,000 TCR beta sequences were associated with HLA alleles.

A multiplex PCR was run with 60 Vbeta primers and 13 Jbeta primers. Per the authors' pipeline: Tens of millions of unique TCR beta chains, 9 million to 14 million shared, were counted in a later analysis. Some clones are missing from TCRdb's copy, which holds only in-frame ones; the method was immunoSEQ multiplex PCR. The D gene and trimming were derived from the DNA, and the V and J assignments and clone size from that table. The data hold 150,000 to 200,000 clones, with 76% observed a single time. CDR1 SGHRS and CDR2 YFSETQ come from the germline V gene. V was cut by 6 bases and J by 7 bases, with 17 bases left in between. CDR3 length equals 13 residues. Remarks on this clone: Its target is unknown.

This chain connects TRBV5-1 to TRBJ2-7; weak D call: TRBD2 (5 bases). The material sequenced was PBMCs. The receptor was isolated from a man aged 18 to 30 in good health and CMV-seronegative. In DNA, the CDR3 is TGCGCCAGCACCTCCTCGGCGGGTGGAGAGCAGTACTTC. Translation gives CASTSSAGGEQYF. The full variable domain, its missing parts supplied by reference TRBV5-1 and TRBJ2-7, is KAGVTQTPRYLIKTRGQQVTLSCSPISGHRSVSWYQQTPGQGLQFLFEYFSETQRNKGNFPGRFSGRQFSNSRSEMNVSTLELGDSALYLCASTSSAGGEQYFGPGTRLTVT.